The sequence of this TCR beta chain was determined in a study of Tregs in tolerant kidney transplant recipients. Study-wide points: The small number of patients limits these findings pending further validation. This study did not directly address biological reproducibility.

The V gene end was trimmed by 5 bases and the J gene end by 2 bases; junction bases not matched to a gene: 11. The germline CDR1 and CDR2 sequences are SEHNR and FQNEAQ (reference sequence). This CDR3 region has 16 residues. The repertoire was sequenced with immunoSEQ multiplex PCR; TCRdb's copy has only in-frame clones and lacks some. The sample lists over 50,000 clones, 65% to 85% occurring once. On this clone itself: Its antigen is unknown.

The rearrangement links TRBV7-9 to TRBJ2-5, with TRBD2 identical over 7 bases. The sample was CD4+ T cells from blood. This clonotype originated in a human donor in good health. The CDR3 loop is CASSPREGRMQETQYF. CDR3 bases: TGTGCCAGCAGCCCAAGGGAGGGAAGGATGCAAGAGACCCAGTACTTC.